These T cell receptor beta chains were read from a single sample in a study of control samples from healthy donors and cancer patients. This table comes from immunoSEQ multiplex PCR, and its TCRdb copy is limited to in-frame clones, with some not included. Of 150,000 or so clones listed, approximately 93% are singletons. Sequencing was performed on blood. These receptors originate from a man in his forties in good health. The CDR3 runs from the conserved cysteine through the conserved F or W. D genes are given only for firm matches. The listing skips clone size in some rows; elsewhere it reads once, few, many or a size class.

cdr3_aa cdr3_nt d_call j_call clone_size v_call
CASSLGGRGNSPLHF TGTGCCAGCAGCTTAGGAGGCAGGGGCAATTCACCCCTCCACTTT . TRBJ1-6 . TRBV7-6
CASSLQGYSNQPQHF TGTGCCAGCAGCTTACAGGGGTATAGCAATCAGCCCCAGCATTTT . TRBJ1-5 . TRBV7-2
CASSQDAGTGRDTQYF TGCGCCAGCAGCCAAGATGCGGGGACGGGGCGAGATACGCAGTATTTT . TRBJ2-3 . TRBV4-3
CASNLDGNTEAFF TGTGCCAGTAACCTGGACGGTAACACTGAAGCTTTCTTT . TRBJ1-1 . TRBV19
CAWSPQGGGYTF TGTGCCTGGAGCCCACAGGGTGGAGGCTACACCTTC . TRBJ1-2 few TRBV30
CASSSGGPWSEAFF TGCGCCAGCAGCTCGGGAGGACCTTGGTCTGAAGCTTTCTTT . TRBJ1-1 once TRBV5-1
CASSPPWNTEAFF TGTGCCAGCAGCCCCCCGTGGAACACTGAAGCTTTCTTT . TRBJ1-1 . TRBV7-9
CASGQSGRNYGYTF TGTGCCAGCGGGCAGTCCGGCAGAAACTATGGCTACACCTTC . TRBJ1-2 . TRBV6-5
CASLKRRTGTNTEAFF TGTGCCAGCCTCAAGAGACGGACAGGGACGAACACTGAAGCTTTCTTT TRBD1 TRBJ1-1 once TRBV19
CASSRRGSNEKLFF TGTGCCAGCAGCCGGAGGGGCAGTAATGAAAAACTGTTTTTT . TRBJ1-4 . TRBV3-1/TRBV3-2
CASSPDRVHEQYF TGTGCCAGCTCTCCCGACAGGGTCCACGAGCAGTACTTC TRBD1 TRBJ2-7 . TRBV18
CAISESGTGAYEQYF TGTGCCATCAGTGAGTCAGGGACAGGGGCCTACGAGCAGTACTTC TRBD1 TRBJ2-7 . TRBV10-3
CASSDSYPNYGYTF TGTGCCAGCAGTGACAGCTATCCTAACTATGGCTACACCTTC . TRBJ1-2 . TRBV6-1
CAWSWGGMVETQYF TGTGCCTGGAGTTGGGGGGGGATGGTAGAGACCCAGTACTTC TRBD2 TRBJ2-5 . TRBV30
CASRSGGTYGTQYF TGTGCCAGCCGAAGCGGGGGGACGTATGGGACGCAGTATTTT TRBD2 TRBJ2-3 . TRBV2
CAWSTLGEKLFF TGTGCCTGGAGCACTTTGGGAGAAAAACTGTTTTTT . TRBJ1-4 . TRBV30
CASSDPGDEYTDTQYF TGCGCCAGCAGCGATCCAGGGGACGAGTACACAGATACGCAGTATTTT . TRBJ2-3 . TRBV5-1
CASSQGRGETQYF TGTGCCAGCAGCCAGGGCAGGGGGGAGACCCAGTACTTC TRBD1 TRBJ2-5 . TRBV7-3
CASGGAKNRYEQYF TGTGCCAGCGGGGGGGCCAAAAACCGCTACGAGCAGTACTTC . TRBJ2-7 . TRBV7-2
CASSRWDRAHEQFF TGTGCCAGCAGCCGCTGGGACAGGGCCCATGAGCAGTTCTTC . TRBJ2-1 . TRBV21-1
CASSPGFNEQFF TGTGCCAGCAGCCCCGGGTTCAATGAGCAGTTCTTC . TRBJ2-1 . TRBV6-2/TRBV6-3
CASSSGQFMGYTF TGTGCCAGCAGCTCGGGACAGTTTATGGGCTACACCTTC TRBD1 TRBJ1-2 . TRBV7-9
CASLGQGVSKGNTEAFF TGTGCCAGCCTGGGACAGGGGGTGAGTAAGGGGAACACTGAAGCTTTCTTT TRBD1 TRBJ1-1 . TRBV19
CASSVGVGRKHF TGTGCCAGCAGTGTCGGGGTGGGCCGCAAGCATTTT . TRBJ1-5 . TRBV6-2/TRBV6-3
CASSQGSGNTIYF TGTGCCAGCAGTCAGGGATCTGGAAACACCATATATTTT . TRBJ1-3 . TRBV28
CAISTGRNYGYTF TGTGCCATCAGTACAGGGCGAAACTATGGCTACACCTTC . TRBJ1-2 . TRBV10-3
CASSSTPGLQETQYF TGTGCCAGCAGCTCGACGCCAGGCTTACAAGAGACCCAGTACTTC . TRBJ2-5 . TRBV7-9
CASRSSALPSGLFF TGTGCCAGCAGATCTAGTGCCCTTCCCTCGGGGCTGTTTTTT . TRBJ1-4 . TRBV28
CASSSHRRQGGDGYTF TGCGCCAGCAGCTCCCACCGTCGACAGGGTGGCGATGGCTACACCTTC TRBD1 TRBJ1-2 . TRBV4-1
CASRVTSNVKSAKNIQYF TGTGCCAGCAGGGTGACTAGTAATGTTAAGTCTGCCAAAAACATTCAGTACTTC . TRBJ2-4 . TRBV28
CASSQVRYRYYGYTF TGTGCCAGCAGCCAAGTTCGGTACCGGTACTATGGCTACACCTTC . TRBJ1-2 . TRBV3-1/TRBV3-2